Each of the 29 T cell receptor beta chains below was sequenced from the same sample in a study of blood T cell repertoires in COVID-19. Using immunoSEQ multiplex PCR, the repertoire was profiled, and TCRdb retains in-frame clones only, with some absent. Of 250,000 or so clones listed, 80% to 90% are singletons. Sequencing was performed on PBMCs or T cells enriched from blood (not recorded which). These receptors were collected from a woman aged 25 to 45 who had been exposed to COVID-19.

The DNA for the CDR3 is TGTGCCTGGAACGGACAGGGAATCACACCCCTCCACTTT. Translating gives CAWNGQGITPLHF. The rearrangement uses TRBV30 and TRBJ1-6, with 8 bases fitting TRBD1. The junction had 7 bases not matched to a gene; V was cut back by 4 bases and J by 11 bases. Germline CDR1 is GTSNPN and CDR2 is SVGIG (reference sequence). This CDR3 contains 13 residues.

The chain combines TRBV9 with TRBJ2-7; D might be TRBD2 (6 bases). The ends were cut back, 0 bases at V and 4 bases at J, with 8 bases in the middle. The CDR3 spans 13 residues. CDR1 and CDR2 (germline): SGDLS, YYNGEE. This CDR3 reads CASSVVGGYEQYF. For the CDR3, the DNA is TGTGCCAGCAGCGTAGTTGGAGGGTACGAGCAGTACTTC. The full variable domain, completed using reference TRBV9 and TRBJ2-7, is DSGVTQTPKHLITATGQRVTLRCSPRSGDLSVYWYQQSLDQGLQFLIQYYNGEERAKGNILERFSAQQFPDLHSELNLSSLELGDSALYFCASSVVGGYEQYFGPGTRLTVT.

This chain joins TRBV10-3 and TRBJ1-5; D is unclear. The V end lost 4 bases, the J end lost 3 bases, and 19 bases lay between the germline ends. The CDR3 totals 17 residues. Germline loops: CDR1 ENHRY, CDR2 SYGVKD. The CDR3 protein is CAISVSALRGTNQPQHF. Written as DNA, the CDR3 is TGTGCCATCAGTGTGTCGGCTCTTCGGGGAACCAATCAGCCCCAGCATTTT.

CDR3: CASSLAAGMGYEQYF. In DNA, the CDR3 is TGTGCCAGCAGCTTAGCGGCAGGGATGGGATACGAGCAGTACTTC. The rearrangement uses TRBV7-9 and TRBJ2-7; D perhaps matches TRBD1 (5 bases). This CDR3 is built from 15 residues. Between the trimmed V and J ends, which lost 0 bases and 4 bases, there was a span of 13 bases. In germline, CDR1 is SEHNR, CDR2 FQNEAQ (reference sequence).

The chain uses TRBV5-1 and TRBJ1-1, with D perhaps matching TRBD1 (5 bases). V was shortened by 4 bases and J by 1 base, with 17 bases between the two germline ends. The germline V gene encodes CDR1 SGHRS and CDR2 YFSETQ. This CDR3 has 16 residues. The CDR3 nucleotides are TGCGCCAGCAGCCAAAGGGACTTAATTGGGAACACTGAAGCTTTCTTT. Translating gives CASSQRDLIGNTEAFF.

This sequence joins TRBV13 and TRBJ1-1; D uncertain. With 1 base removed from V and 5 bases from J, the gap between germline ends came to 17 bases. CDR3 size: 16 residues. Germline-derived CDR1 and CDR2 are PRHDT and FYEKMQ (reference sequence). The DNA for the CDR3 is TGTGCCAGCAGCTTAGAATCTTTGGGCCTTGGGACTGAAGCTTTCTTT. Translating gives CASSLESLGLGTEAFF.

The chain combines TRBV5-1 with TRBJ1-1; TRBD1 is a possible D gene (6 bases). The CDR3 sequence is 14 residues long. V lost 7 bases to trimming and J lost 0 bases, with 13 bases between them. The germline V gene has CDR1 SGHRS and CDR2 YFSETQ. This CDR3 is CASAEGHMNTEAFF. The DNA for the CDR3 is TGCGCCAGCGCCGAGGGACATATGAACACTGAAGCTTTCTTT.

This clone has a handful of counts. The chain has TRBV4-1 and TRBJ1-4; TRBD1 agrees at 7 bases. The trim removed 5 bases at V and 7 bases at J, leaving 10 bases unmatched. The CDR3 loop spans 15 amino acids. CDR1 is MGHRA, CDR2 YSYEKL, per germline. CDR3 in amino acids: CASSTTGARSEKLFF. The CDR3 region has the DNA TGCGCCAGCAGCACCACAGGGGCGCGGAGTGAAAAACTGTTTTTT.

The chain combines TRBV19 with TRBJ1-5; D call uncertain. V lost 8 bases to trimming and J lost 0 bases, with 17 bases between them. CDR1 is LNHDA and CDR2 is SQIVND in the germline V gene (reference sequence). The CDR3 extends over 16 amino acids. CDR3 residues: CASLSQIPSSNQPQHF. CDR3 DNA sequence: TGTGCCAGTTTATCTCAGATCCCTTCTAGCAATCAGCCCCAGCATTTT.

This chain uses TRBV24-1 with TRBJ2-3; 7 nucleotides match TRBD2. Germline V gene sequence: CDR1 KGHDR, CDR2 SFDVKD. V lost 5 bases to trimming and J lost 3 bases; unmatched junction nucleotides: 4. There are 14 residues in the CDR3. The CDR3 loop is CATSGRESTDTQYF. The CDR3 DNA sequence: TGTGCCACCAGTGGGCGGGAGTCGACAGATACGCAGTATTTT.

This chain links TRBV19 with TRBJ2-5, with 9 bases fitting TRBD1. With V trimmed by 7 bases and J by 1 base, 4 bases remained unmatched. Germline V gene lookup returns CDR1 LNHDA and CDR2 SQIVND (reference sequence). This CDR3 is built from 14 residues. DNA for the CDR3: TGTGCCAGTAACCCGGGACAGGGCCAAGAGACCCAGTACTTC. It is translated as CASNPGQGQETQYF.

The genes are TRBV5-6 and TRBJ1-6; TRBD1 aligns across 7 bases. This CDR3 is built from 15 residues. The J segment lost 10 bases and the V segment lost 0 bases, leaving 7 bases of the junction unmatched. CDR1 and CDR2 from the germline V gene are SGHDT and YYEEEE. The CDR3, as DNA: TGTGCCAGCAGCTTGGGGAGACAGGGTTACTCACCCCTCCACTTT. Translated, it gives CASSLGRQGYSPLHF.

The rearrangement joins TRBV9 to TRBJ2-2; 10 nucleotides align to TRBD2. The CDR3 is 15 amino acids. The germline gives CDR1 SGDLS, CDR2 YYNGEE. V trimming: 0 bases; J trimming: 6 bases; junction bases outside the gene matches: 2. CDR3 amino acids: CASSVALAGAGELFF. CDR3 nucleotide sequence: TGTGCCAGCAGCGTAGCCCTAGCGGGAGCCGGGGAGCTGTTTTTT. Drawing the rest from reference TRBV9 and TRBJ2-2, the complete variable domain is DSGVTQTPKHLITATGQRVTLRCSPRSGDLSVYWYQQSLDQGLQFLIQYYNGEERAKGNILERFSAQQFPDLHSELNLSSLELGDSALYFCASSVALAGAGELFFGEGSRLTVL.

The CDR3 region is CASSHGPLADNEQFF. CDR3 sequence (DNA): TGTGCCAGCAGCCATGGTCCACTAGCGGACAATGAGCAGTTCTTC. The V and J genes are TRBV11-3 and TRBJ2-1; TRBD2 matches 8 bases. CDR1 SGHNT and CDR2 YENEEA come from the germline V gene. The V and J ends lost 5 bases and 5 bases, in that order; junction bases with no gene match: 8. The CDR3 sequence is 15 residues long.

The chain couples TRBV2 to TRBJ2-2, with 7 bases identical to TRBD2. CDR1 SNHLY and CDR2 FYNNEI come from the germline V gene. J was trimmed by 1 base and V by 7 bases; bases with no gene match: 6. The CDR3 covers 15 residues. The CDR3 DNA sequence: TGTGCCAGCAATCGAGCGGGACTGAACACCGGGGAGCTGTTTTTT. Protein sequence: CASNRAGLNTGELFF. Complete variable domain (other parts from reference TRBV2 and TRBJ2-2): EPEVTQTPSHQVTQMGQEVILRCVPISNHLYFYWYRQILGQKVEFLVSFYNNEISEKSEIFDDQFSVERPDGSNFTLKIRSTKLEDSAMYFCASNRAGLNTGELFFGEGSRLTVL.

This chain links TRBV29-1 with TRBJ1-2, with 7 bases fitting TRBD1. Germline assignment: CDR1 SQVTM and CDR2 ANQGSEA. V lost 7 bases to trimming and J lost 6 bases; unmatched junction nucleotides: 11. CDR3 length: 13 amino acids. For the CDR3, the DNA is TGCAGCGCTGAGAAAGGGACAGAACATGGCTACACCTTC. Protein product: CSAEKGTEHGYTF.

This chain's CDR3 is CASSYRGGANVLTF. The CDR3 coding sequence is TGTGCCAGCAGTTACAGGGGAGGGGCCAACGTCCTGACTTTC. The rearrangement links TRBV6-5 to TRBJ2-6, with D possibly matching TRBD1 (5 bases). Germline lookup yields CDR1 MNHEY and CDR2 SVGAGI. This CDR3 comprises 14 residues. Trimming removed 2 bases at V and 4 bases at J, with 6 bases between.

The genes are TRBV5-8 and TRBJ2-5; weak D call: TRBD1 (6 bases). The CDR3 runs 15 residues. V was clipped by 4 bases and J by 5 bases, with 18 bases between them. From germline, CDR1 is SGHTS and CDR2 YDEGEE. The CDR3 reads CASSLTGRGAETQYF. CDR3 DNA sequence: TGTGCCAGCAGCCTGACAGGTCGTGGGGCGGAGACCCAGTACTTC.

The chain is built from TRBV6-5 and TRBJ2-1; D perhaps matches TRBD2 (7 bases). CDR1 and CDR2 (germline): MNHEY, SVGAGI. This CDR3 has 15 residues. Trimming pared 2 bases from V and 6 bases from J, leaving 14 bases between. The CDR3 loop reads CASSYGGALFNEQFF. The CDR3 nucleotides are TGTGCCAGCAGTTACGGGGGGGCCCTTTTCAATGAGCAGTTCTTC.

V is TRBV20-1 and J is TRBJ1-2; D possibly corresponds to TRBD1 (5 bases). There are 14 residues in the CDR3. V shed 3 bases and J shed 4 bases, with 15 bases lying between them. CDR1 and CDR2 (germline): DFQATT, SNEGSKA (reference sequence). This chain's CDR3 is CSASRAQGSYGYTF. CDR3 coding DNA: TGCAGTGCTAGTCGGGCGCAGGGAAGCTATGGCTACACCTTC.

V usage is TRBV3-1 (or the pseudogene TRBV3-2) and J usage is TRBJ2-1, with D tentatively TRBD2 (6 bases). The CDR3 extends over 15 amino acids. Trimming left V 4 bases short and J 7 bases short, with 17 bases between. The germline V gene encodes CDR1 LGHDT and CDR2 YNNKEL (reference sequence). The CDR3 DNA is TGTGCCAGCAGCCGCCCCGGGAGAGGTCAGAATGAGCAGTTCTTC. Its translation: CASSRPGRGQNEQFF.

The gene calls are TRBV9 and TRBJ2-3; 10 bases agree with TRBD2. The CDR3 loop spans 19 amino acids. The V and J ends lost 3 bases and 8 bases, in that order; junction bases with no gene match: 21. Germline V lookup: CDR1 SGDLS, CDR2 YYNGEE. CDR3 sequence reads: CASSGALNKSGRARSTQYF. The CDR3 DNA reads as TGTGCCAGCAGCGGGGCCCTCAACAAAAGCGGGAGGGCCCGGTCTACGCAGTATTTT.

This clone was observed a single time. V and J are TRBV6-9 and TRBJ2-1; D is possibly TRBD1 (6 bases). The germline CDR1 and CDR2 sequences are MNHGY and SVAAGI. Trimming stripped 3 bases from V and 9 bases from J, with 9 bases between. This CDR3 has 12 amino acids. CDR3 sequence: CASSYLGGEQFF. The DNA for the CDR3 is TGTGCCAGCAGTTACCTAGGGGGTGAGCAGTTCTTC.

The chain is built from TRBV30 and TRBJ1-1; the match to TRBD1 covers 7 bases. V lost 1 base, J lost 6 bases, and 2 bases stayed unmatched. The CDR3 consists of 12 residues. The germline V gene encodes CDR1 GTSNPN and CDR2 SVGIG (reference sequence). The CDR3 DNA reads TGTGCCTGGAGTGCAACAGGGGCTGAAGCTTTCTTT. Its translation is CAWSATGAEAFF.

The chain recombines TRBV19 with TRBJ2-7; 7 nucleotides line up with TRBD2. The length of the CDR3 is 15 residues. Unmatched junction bases numbered 14, after V lost 6 bases and J lost 6 bases. The germline V gene has CDR1 LNHDA and CDR2 SQIVND (reference sequence). The CDR3 here is CASSPLGSGFGEQYF. Here the CDR3 DNA reads TGTGCCAGTAGCCCCCTGGGTAGCGGGTTTGGCGAGCAGTACTTC.

This chain connects TRBV2 to TRBJ2-5; the match to TRBD2 covers 7 bases. Germline V gene data show CDR1 as SNHLY and CDR2 as FYNNEI. CDR3 length: 13 amino acids. The V gene end was trimmed by 7 bases and the J gene end by 2 bases; junction bases not matched to a gene: 4. CDR3 region: CASNGLDQETQYF. DNA for the CDR3: TGTGCCAGCAATGGACTAGATCAAGAGACCCAGTACTTC. The full variable domain, in which reference TRBV2 and TRBJ2-5 provide the parts outside the CDR3, is EPEVTQTPSHQVTQMGQEVILRCVPISNHLYFYWYRQILGQKVEFLVSFYNNEISEKSEIFDDQFSVERPDGSNFTLKIRSTKLEDSAMYFCASNGLDQETQYFGPGTRLLVL.

The gene calls are TRBV11-2 and TRBJ2-2; no firm D call. There are 13 residues in the CDR3. The V gene lost 7 bases and the J gene lost 6 bases, with 12 bases spanning the gap. The germline CDR1 and CDR2 sequences are SGHAT and FQNNGV. CDR3 DNA: TGTGCCAGCAACAATCTCCTGGCCGGGGAGCTGTTTTTT. It yields the protein CASNNLLAGELFF.

CDR3 protein: CASSGGVHTISNQPQHF. CDR3 DNA: TGTGCCAGCAGTGGGGGGGTTCACACTATAAGCAATCAGCCCCAGCATTTT. V is TRBV28 and J is TRBJ1-5; TRBD1 is a possible D gene (5 bases). Trimming shortened V by 5 bases and J by 1 base, and 18 bases separated the two germline ends. Germline loops: CDR1 MDHEN, CDR2 SYDVKM. The CDR3 is 17 residues long.

CDR3 nucleotide sequence: TGTGCCAGCAGTTTACAACCGGTAACAGATACGCAGTATTTT. Encoded protein: CASSLQPVTDTQYF. J is TRBJ2-3 and V is TRBV27; no reliable D call. This CDR3 region has 14 residues. The V and J ends lost 2 bases and 3 bases respectively, with 9 bases between them. Germline V gene data show CDR1 as MNHEY and CDR2 as SMNVEV (reference sequence).